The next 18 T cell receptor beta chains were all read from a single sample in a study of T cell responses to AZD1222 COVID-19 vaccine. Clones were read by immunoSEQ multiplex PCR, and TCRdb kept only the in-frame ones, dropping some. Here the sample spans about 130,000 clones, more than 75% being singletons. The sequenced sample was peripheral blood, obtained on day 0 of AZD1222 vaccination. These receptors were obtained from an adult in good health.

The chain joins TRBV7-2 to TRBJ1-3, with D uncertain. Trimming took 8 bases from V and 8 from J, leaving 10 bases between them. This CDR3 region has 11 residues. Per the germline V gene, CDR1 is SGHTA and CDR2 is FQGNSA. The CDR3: CASSPTDTIYF. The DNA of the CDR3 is TGTGCCAGCTCCCCGACGGACACCATATATTTT. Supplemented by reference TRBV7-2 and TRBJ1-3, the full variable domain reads GAGVSQSPSNKVTEKGKDVELRCDPISGHTALYWYRQSLGQGLEFLIYFQGNSAPDKSGLPSDRFSAERTGGSVSTLTIQRTQQEDSAVYLCASSPTDTIYFGEGSWLTVV.

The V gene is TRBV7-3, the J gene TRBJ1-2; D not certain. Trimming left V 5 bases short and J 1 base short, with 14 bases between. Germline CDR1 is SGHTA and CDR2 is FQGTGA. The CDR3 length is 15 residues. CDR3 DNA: TGTGCCAGCAGCCTCTCGGGTCAGGATAACTATGGCTACACCTTC. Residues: CASSLSGQDNYGYTF. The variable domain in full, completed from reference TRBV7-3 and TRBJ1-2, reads GAGVSQTPSNKVTEKGKYVELRCDPISGHTALYWYRQSLGQGPEFLIYFQGTGAADDSGLPNDRFFAVRPEGSVSTLKIQRTERGDSAVYLCASSLSGQDNYGYTFGSGTRLTVV.

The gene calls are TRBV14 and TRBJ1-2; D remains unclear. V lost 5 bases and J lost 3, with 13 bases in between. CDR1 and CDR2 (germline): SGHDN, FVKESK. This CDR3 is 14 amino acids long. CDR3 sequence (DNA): TGTGCCAGCAGCGCCCGGACGGATTACTATGGCTACACCTTC. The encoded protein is CASSARTDYYGYTF.

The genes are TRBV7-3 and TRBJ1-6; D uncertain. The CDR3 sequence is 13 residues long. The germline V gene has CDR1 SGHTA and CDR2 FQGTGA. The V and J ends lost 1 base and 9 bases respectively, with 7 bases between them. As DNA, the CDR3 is TGTGCCAGCAGCTTAAGGGAGGGTTCACCCCTCCACTTT. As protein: CASSLREGSPLHF. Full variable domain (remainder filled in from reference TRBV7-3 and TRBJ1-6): GAGVSQTPSNKVTEKGKYVELRCDPISGHTALYWYRQSLGQGPEFLIYFQGTGAADDSGLPNDRFFAVRPEGSVSTLKIQRTERGDSAVYLCASSLREGSPLHFGNGTRLTVT.

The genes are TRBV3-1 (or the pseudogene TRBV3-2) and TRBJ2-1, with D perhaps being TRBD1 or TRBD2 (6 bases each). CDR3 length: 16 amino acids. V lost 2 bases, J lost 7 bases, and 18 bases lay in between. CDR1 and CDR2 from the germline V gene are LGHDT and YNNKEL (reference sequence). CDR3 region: CASSQIGGRTRNEQFF. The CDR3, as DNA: TGTGCCAGCAGCCAAATAGGGGGGAGAACTCGGAATGAGCAGTTCTTC.

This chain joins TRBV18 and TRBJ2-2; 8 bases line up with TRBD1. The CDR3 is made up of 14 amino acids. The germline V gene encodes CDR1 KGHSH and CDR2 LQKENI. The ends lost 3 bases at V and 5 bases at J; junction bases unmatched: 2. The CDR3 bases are TGTGCCAGCTCACCCCGGACAGGGACCGGGGAGCTGTTTTTT. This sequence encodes CASSPRTGTGELFF.

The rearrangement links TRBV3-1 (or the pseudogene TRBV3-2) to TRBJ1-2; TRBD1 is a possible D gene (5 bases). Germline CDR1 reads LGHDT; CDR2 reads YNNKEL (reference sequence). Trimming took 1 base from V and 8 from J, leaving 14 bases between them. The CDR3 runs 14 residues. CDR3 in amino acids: CASSQGWAGSGYTF. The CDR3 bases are TGTGCCAGCAGCCAAGGTTGGGCAGGGTCAGGCTACACCTTC.

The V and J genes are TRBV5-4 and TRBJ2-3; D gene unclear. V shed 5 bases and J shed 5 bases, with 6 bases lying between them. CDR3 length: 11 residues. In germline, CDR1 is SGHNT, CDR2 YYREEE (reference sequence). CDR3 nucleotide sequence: TGTGCCAGCAGTCTTCAAGATACGCAGTATTTT. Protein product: CASSLQDTQYF.

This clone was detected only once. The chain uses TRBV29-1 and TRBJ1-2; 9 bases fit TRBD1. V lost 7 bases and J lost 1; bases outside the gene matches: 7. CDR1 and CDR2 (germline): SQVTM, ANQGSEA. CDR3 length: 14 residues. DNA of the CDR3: TGCAGCGCCGTCGGGACAGGGTATAACTATGGCTACACCTTC. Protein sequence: CSAVGTGYNYGYTF. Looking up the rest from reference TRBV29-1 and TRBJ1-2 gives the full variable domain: SAVISQKPSRDICQRGTSLTIQCQVDSQVTMMFWYRQQPGQSLTLIATANQGSEATYESGFVIDKFPISRPNLTFSTLTVSNMSPEDSSIYLCSAVGTGYNYGYTFGSGTRLTVV.

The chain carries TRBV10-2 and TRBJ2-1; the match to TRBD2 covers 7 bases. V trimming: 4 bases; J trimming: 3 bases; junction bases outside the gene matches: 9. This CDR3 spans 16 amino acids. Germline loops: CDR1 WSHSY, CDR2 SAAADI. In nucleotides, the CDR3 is TGCGCCAGCAGTGGTGGGCGGGAGCTAGGCTACAATGAGCAGTTCTTC. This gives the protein CASSGGRELGYNEQFF.

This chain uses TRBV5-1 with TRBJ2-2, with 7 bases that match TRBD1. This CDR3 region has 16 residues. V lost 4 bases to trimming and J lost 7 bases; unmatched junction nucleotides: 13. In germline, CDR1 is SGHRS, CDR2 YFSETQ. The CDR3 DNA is TGCGCCAGCAGCCATTTGGGCAGGGGGATCAACGGGGAGCTGTTTTTT. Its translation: CASSHLGRGINGELFF.

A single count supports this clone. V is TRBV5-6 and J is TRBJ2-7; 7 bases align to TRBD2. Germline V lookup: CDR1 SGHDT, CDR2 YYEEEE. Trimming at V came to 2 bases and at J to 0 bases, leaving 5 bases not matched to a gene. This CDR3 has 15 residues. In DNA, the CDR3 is TGTGCCAGCAGCTTACGAGCGGGGAGCTCCTACGAGCAGTACTTC. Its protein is CASSLRAGSSYEQYF.

The CDR3 sequence is CASTRPAEVIYEQYF. For the CDR3, the DNA is TGTGCCAGCACCCGCCCGGCAGAGGTAATCTACGAGCAGTACTTC. V is TRBV7-9 and J is TRBJ2-7; no clear D gene. This CDR3 has 15 amino acids. V lost 7 bases to trimming and J lost 3 bases, with 19 bases between them. Germline V gives CDR1 SEHNR, CDR2 FQNEAQ (reference sequence).

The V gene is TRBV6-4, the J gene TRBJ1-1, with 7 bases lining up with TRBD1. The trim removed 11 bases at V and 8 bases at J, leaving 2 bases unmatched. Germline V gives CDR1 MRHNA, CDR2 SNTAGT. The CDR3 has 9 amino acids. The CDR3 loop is CARTGEAFF. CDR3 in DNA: TGTGCCCGGACAGGAGAAGCTTTCTTT.

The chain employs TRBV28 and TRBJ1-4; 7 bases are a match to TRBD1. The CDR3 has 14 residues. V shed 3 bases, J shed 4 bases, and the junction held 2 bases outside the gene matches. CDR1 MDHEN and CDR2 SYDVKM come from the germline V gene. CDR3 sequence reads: CASSLTGINEKLFF. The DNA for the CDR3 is TGTGCCAGCAGTTTGACAGGGATTAATGAAAAACTGTTTTTT.

Here the CDR3 reads CASSVARGDGDSTYEQYF. Here the CDR3 DNA reads TGTGCCAGCAGCGTAGCGAGGGGGGACGGCGACAGTACCTACGAGCAGTACTTC. The rearrangement joins TRBV9 to TRBJ2-7; D tentatively reads TRBD1 or TRBD2 (6 bases each). V shed 0 bases and J shed 2 bases, with 21 bases lying between them. CDR3 length: 18 residues. Germline assignment: CDR1 SGDLS and CDR2 YYNGEE.

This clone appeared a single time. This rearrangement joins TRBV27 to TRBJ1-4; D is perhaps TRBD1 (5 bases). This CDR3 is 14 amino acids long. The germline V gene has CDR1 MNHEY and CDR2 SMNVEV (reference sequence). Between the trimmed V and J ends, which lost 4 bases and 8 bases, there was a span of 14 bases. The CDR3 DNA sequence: TGTGCCAGCAGTTCCCAGGGTATTAGGGAAAAACTGTTTTTT. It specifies CASSSQGIREKLFF.

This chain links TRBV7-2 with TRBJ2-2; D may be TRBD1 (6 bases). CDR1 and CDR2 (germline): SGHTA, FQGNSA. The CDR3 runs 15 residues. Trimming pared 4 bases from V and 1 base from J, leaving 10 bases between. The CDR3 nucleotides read TGTGCCAGCAGCTCCGACAGGCGGAACACCGGGGAGCTGTTTTTT. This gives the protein CASSSDRRNTGELFF.